This TCR beta chain was profiled in a study of post-analysis software for immune sequencing data. Overall study: Several disease courses (relapsing-remitting, secondary progressive and progressive-relapsing) of multiple sclerosis were included.

The CDR3 runs 14 residues. V shed 4 bases and J 6 bases; nucleotides not matched to a gene: 3. The germline V gene has CDR1 SGHRS and CDR2 YFSETQ. This clonotype has at least ten counts. What it binds is unknown. Prepared TCR beta cDNA libraries contained unique molecular identifiers. Researchers reported approximately 500,000 cDNA molecules coming from approximately 1 to 10 million T cells. TCRdb reprocessed the PCR reads via MiXCR and lists one record per CDR3 protein. The data hold about half a million distinct CDR3 sequences, with 34% observed a single time. Findings of the study overall: Multiple sclerosis was associated with a significant reduction in normalized Chao1 diversity relative to controls. F measure showed strong co-clustering of same-batch samples. Elevated frequency relative to controls characterized roughly five TRBV segments in patients, TRBV5-6, TRBV5-1 and TRBV20-1 among them.

Sequenced input: blood. The sequence derives from a girl aged 2-17 years with multiple sclerosis. This chain uses TRBV5-1 with TRBJ1-6, with 8 bases lining up with TRBD1. The CDR3 reads CASSRDRTNSPLHF. The CDR3 DNA reads as TGCGCCAGCAGCCGGGACAGGACTAATTCACCCCTCCACTTT.